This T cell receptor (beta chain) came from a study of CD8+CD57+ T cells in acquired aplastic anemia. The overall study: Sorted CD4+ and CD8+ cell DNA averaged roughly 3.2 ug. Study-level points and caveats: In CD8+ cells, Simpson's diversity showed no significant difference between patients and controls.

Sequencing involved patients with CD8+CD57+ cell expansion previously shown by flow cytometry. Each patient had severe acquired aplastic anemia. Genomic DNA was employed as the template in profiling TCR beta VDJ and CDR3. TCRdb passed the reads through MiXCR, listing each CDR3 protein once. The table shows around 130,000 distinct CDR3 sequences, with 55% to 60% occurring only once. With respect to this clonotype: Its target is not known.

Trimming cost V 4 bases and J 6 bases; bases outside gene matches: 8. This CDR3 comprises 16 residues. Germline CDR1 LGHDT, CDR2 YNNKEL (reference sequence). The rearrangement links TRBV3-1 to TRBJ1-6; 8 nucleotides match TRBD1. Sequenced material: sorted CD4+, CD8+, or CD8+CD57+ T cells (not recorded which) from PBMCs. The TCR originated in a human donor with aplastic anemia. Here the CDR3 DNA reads TGTGCCAGCAGCCCCCTACGGACAGGGCCTAATTCACCCCTCCACTTT. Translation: CASSPLRTGPNSPLHF.